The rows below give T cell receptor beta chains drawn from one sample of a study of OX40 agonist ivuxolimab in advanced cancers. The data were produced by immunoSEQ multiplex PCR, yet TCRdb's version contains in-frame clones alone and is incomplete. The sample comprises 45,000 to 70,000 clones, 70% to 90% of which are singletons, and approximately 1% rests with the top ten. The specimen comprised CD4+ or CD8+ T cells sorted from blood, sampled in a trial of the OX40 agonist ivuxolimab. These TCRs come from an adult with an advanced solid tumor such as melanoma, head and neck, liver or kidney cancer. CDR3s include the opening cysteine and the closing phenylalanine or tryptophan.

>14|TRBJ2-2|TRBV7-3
CASSPQRYTGELFF
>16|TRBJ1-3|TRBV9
CASSVAQGSGGNTIYF
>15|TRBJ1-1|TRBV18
CASSPGRGPTAEAFF
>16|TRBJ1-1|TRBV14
CASSQAGGAMNTEAFF
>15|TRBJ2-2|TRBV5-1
CASTPYNRDAGELFF
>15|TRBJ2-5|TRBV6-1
CASSALAGGRETQYF
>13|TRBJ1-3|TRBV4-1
CASSQTDGNTIYF
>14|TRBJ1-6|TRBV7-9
CASRLGAKNSPLHF
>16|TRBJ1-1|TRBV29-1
CSVEPPTNKQDTEAFF
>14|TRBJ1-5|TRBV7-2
CASSGGRDPQPQHF
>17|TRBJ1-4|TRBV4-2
CASSQVYMGQGAEKLFF